This T cell receptor (beta chain) was sequenced in a study of identical twins. The study's findings and limits: Instead of following the same donors, the conclusions were based on cross-sectional statistical analysis.

In its sample, this clonotype was seen a few times. As yet, its antigen is unknown. TCRdb re-called the 5' RACE reads through MiXCR, storing one row per CDR3 protein. The sample has fewer than 900,000 distinct CDR3 sequences; about 20% are singletons. These data are also associated with another study on T cells expressing NK-cell markers. That source reports: Underlying the TCR beta repertoires were sorted CD3+CD56+NKG2C+, CD3+CD56+NKG2C- and CD3+CD56-NKG2C+ T cells. Most of the eight sequenced donors were HCMV-seropositive; one was seronegative. Certain NKG2C+ T cell clones were expanded, and their HCMV specificity remained unclear.

The sequencing sample was made of PBMCs. The clonotype originates from a young woman in good health.

This chain's CDR3 is CASSPVASGTHTGELFF. Written as DNA, the CDR3 is TGTGCCAGCTCACCGGTGGCTAGCGGGACCCACACCGGGGAGCTGTTTTTT. This chain links TRBV18 with TRBJ2-2; 9 nucleotides agree with TRBD2. V shed 3 bases, J shed 3 bases, and the junction held 8 bases outside the gene matches. Germline-derived CDR1 and CDR2 are KGHSH and LQKENI. CDR3 length: 17 residues.